This T cell receptor beta chain was sequenced during a study of molecular identifiers for immune sequencing clone quantification. Study-level findings and limits: Sizes of highly expanded clones could be underestimated through identical TCRs sharing a barcode.

Naive CD8 libraries were made from roughly 21,000 to 960,000 sorted cells, and they used 10%, 30% or 50% RNA. The ends were cut back, 1 base at V and 3 bases at J, with 13 bases in the middle. Germline V gives CDR1 SNHLY, CDR2 FYNNEI. The CDR3 is 15 amino acids. This clonotype was detected ten times or more. Its antigen is undetermined. TCRdb processed the PCR reads anew with MiXCR; each CDR3 protein has one entry. The repertoire has 50,000 to 70,000 distinct CDR3 sequences, less than 20% of them found once; the top ten carry 1.5% to 1.7%. The receptor comes from a human donor in good health. Some libraries in this study had Jurkat cell RNA spiked in. The chain couples TRBV2 to TRBJ2-7; TRBD2 is a possible D gene (5 bases). Sequenced sample: naive CD8+ T cells from blood, with Jurkat cell RNA spiked in. Subset in this sample: FACS-sorted CD8+CD4-CCR7+CD45RA+ naive T cells. The CDR3 nucleotides read TGTGCCAGCAGTGAAGGCCTAGCCCGGATCTACGAGCAGTACTTC. Translation gives CASSEGLARIYEQYF.